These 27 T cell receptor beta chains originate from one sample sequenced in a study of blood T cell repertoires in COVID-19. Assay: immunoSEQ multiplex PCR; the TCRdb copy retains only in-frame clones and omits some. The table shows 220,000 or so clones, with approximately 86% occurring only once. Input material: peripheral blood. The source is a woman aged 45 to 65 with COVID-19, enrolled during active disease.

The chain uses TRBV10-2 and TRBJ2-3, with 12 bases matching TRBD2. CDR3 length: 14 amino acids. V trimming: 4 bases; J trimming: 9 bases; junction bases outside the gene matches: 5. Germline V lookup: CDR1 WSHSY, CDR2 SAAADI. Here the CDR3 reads CASSAASGGGTQYF. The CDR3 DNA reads TGCGCCAGCAGTGCGGCTAGCGGGGGGGGGACGCAGTATTTT.

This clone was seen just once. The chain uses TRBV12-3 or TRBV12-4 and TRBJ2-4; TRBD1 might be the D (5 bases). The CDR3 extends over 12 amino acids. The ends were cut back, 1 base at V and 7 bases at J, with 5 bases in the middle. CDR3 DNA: TGTGCCAGCAGTTTAGGGGGCAACATTCAGTACTTC. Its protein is CASSLGGNIQYF.

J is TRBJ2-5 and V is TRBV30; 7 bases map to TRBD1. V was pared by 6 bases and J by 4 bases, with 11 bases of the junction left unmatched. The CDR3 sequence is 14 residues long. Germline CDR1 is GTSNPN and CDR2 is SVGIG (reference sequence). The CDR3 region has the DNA TGTGCCTGCGTATTGAGGGGGCGAGGAGAGACCCAGTACTTC. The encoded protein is CACVLRGRGETQYF.

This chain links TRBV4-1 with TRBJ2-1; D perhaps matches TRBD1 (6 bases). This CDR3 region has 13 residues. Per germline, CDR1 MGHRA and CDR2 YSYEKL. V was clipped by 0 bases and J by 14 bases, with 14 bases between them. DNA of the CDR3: TGCGCCAGCAGCCAAGACAGGGGAACCCAGGAGTTCTTC. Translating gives CASSQDRGTQEFF.

The CDR3 DNA is TGTGCCAGCAGTCCGTATCCGTACAGGTTAGGAGCAGCTAACTATGGCTACACCTTC. Residues: CASSPYPYRLGAANYGYTF. The gene calls are TRBV27 and TRBJ1-2; possibly TRBD1 for D (5 bases). V was trimmed by 5 bases and J by 0 bases, leaving 25 bases between them. This CDR3 comprises 19 residues. Germline loops: CDR1 MNHEY, CDR2 SMNVEV (reference sequence).

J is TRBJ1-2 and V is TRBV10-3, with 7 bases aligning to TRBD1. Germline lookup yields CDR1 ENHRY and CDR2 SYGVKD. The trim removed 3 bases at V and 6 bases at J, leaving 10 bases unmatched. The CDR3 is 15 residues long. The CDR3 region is CAISEVGRGNDGYTF. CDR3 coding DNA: TGTGCCATCAGTGAAGTCGGCAGGGGGAACGATGGCTACACCTTC.

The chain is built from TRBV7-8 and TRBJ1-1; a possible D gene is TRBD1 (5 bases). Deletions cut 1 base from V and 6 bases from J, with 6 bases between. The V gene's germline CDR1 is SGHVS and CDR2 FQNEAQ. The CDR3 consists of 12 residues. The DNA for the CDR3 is TGTGCCAGCAGCTTAGGGACATCTGAAGCTTTCTTT. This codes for CASSLGTSEAFF.

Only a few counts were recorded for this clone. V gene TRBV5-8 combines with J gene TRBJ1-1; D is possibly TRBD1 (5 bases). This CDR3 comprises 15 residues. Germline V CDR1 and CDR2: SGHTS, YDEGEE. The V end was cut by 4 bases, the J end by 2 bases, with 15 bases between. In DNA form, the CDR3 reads TGTGCCAGCAGCAGTCAGGGAAACTTTAACACTGAAGCTTTCTTT. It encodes CASSSQGNFNTEAFF.

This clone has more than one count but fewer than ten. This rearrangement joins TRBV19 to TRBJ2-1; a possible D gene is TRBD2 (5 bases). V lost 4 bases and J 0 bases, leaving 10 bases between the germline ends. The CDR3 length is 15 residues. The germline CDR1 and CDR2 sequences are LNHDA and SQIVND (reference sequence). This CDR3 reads CASSKEAGSYNEQFF. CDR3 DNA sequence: TGTGCCAGTAGTAAGGAGGCCGGCTCCTACAATGAGCAGTTCTTC.

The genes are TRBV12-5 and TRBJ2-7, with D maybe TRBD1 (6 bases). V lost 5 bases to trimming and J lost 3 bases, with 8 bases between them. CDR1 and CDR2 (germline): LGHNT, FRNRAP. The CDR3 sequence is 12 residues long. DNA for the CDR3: TGTGCTAGTGGTCAGGGGTACTACGAGCAGTACGTC. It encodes CASGQGYYEQYV.

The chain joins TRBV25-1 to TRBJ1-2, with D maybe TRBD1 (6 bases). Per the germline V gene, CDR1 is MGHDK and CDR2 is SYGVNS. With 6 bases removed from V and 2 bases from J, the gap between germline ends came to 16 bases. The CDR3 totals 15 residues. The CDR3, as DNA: TGTGCCAGCAGCCCCAATGGGGGCTTAAACTATGGCTACACCTTC. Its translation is CASSPNGGLNYGYTF.

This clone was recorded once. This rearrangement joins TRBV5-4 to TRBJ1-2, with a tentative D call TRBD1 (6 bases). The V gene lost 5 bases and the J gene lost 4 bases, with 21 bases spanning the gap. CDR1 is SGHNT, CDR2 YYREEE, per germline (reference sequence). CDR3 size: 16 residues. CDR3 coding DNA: TGTGCCAGCAGAGTTAAAGGACAGCGAACTACCTATGGCTACACCTTC. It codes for CASRVKGQRTTYGYTF.

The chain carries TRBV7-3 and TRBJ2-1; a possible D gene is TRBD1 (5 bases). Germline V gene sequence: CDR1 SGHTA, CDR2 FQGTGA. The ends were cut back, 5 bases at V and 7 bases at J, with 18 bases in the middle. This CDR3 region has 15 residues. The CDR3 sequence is CASSKPGPPGNEQFF. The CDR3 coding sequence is TGTGCCAGCAGCAAACCGGGTCCCCCAGGGAATGAGCAGTTCTTC.

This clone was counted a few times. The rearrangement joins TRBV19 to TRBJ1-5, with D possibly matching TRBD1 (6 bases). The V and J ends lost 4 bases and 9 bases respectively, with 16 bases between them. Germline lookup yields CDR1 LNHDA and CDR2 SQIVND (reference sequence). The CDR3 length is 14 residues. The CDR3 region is CASSTRGGLLPQHF. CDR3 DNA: TGTGCCAGTAGTACCAGGGGAGGGTTGTTGCCCCAGCATTTT.

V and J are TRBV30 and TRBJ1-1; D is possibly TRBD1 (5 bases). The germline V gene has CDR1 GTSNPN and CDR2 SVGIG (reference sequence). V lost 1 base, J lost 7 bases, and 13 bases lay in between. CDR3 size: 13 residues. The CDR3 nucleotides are TGTGCCTGGAGTGGCAGGGCTTGGGTTGAAGCTTTCTTT. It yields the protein CAWSGRAWVEAFF.

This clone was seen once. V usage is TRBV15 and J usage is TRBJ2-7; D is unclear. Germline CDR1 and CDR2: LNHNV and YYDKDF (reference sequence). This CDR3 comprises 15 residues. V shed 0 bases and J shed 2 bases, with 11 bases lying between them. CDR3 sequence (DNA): TGTGCCACCAGCAGAGAAGCGTCCGGTACCTACGAGCAGTACTTC. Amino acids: CATSREASGTYEQYF. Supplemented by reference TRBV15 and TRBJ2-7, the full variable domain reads DAMVIQNPRYQVTQFGKPVTLSCSQTLNHNVMYWYQQKSSQAPKLLFHYYDKDFNNEADTPDNFQSRRPNTSFCFLDIRSPGLGDTAMYLCATSREASGTYEQYFGPGTRLTVT.

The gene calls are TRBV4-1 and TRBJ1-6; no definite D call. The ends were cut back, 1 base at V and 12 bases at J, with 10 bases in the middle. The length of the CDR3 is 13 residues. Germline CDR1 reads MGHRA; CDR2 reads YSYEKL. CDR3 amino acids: CASSQVFLRPLHF. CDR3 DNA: TGCGCCAGCAGCCAAGTTTTTCTACGACCCCTCCACTTT.

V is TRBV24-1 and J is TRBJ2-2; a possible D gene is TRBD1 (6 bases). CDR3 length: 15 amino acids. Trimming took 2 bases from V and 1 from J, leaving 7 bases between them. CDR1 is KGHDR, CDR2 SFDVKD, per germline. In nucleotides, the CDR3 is TGTGCCACCAGTGATTCAGGGGTGAACACCGGGGAGCTGTTTTTT. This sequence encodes CATSDSGVNTGELFF.

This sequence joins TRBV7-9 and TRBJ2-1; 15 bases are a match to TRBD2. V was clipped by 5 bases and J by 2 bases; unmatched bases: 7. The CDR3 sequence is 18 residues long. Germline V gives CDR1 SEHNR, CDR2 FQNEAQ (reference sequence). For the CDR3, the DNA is TGTGCCAGCAGCACCTCCGGGACTAGCGGGGGGCCCTACAATGAGCAGTTCTTC. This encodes CASSTSGTSGGPYNEQFF.

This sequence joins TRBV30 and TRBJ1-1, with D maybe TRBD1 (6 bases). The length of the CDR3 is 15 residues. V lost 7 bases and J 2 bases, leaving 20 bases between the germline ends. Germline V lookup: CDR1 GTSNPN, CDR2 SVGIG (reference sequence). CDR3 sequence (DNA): TGTGCCTTCAGGGGAATCGGGGCGGGTAACACTGAAGCTTTCTTT. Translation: CAFRGIGAGNTEAFF. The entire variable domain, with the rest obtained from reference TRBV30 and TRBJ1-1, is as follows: SQTIHQWPATLVQPVGSPLSLECTVEGTSNPNLYWYRQAAGRGLQLLFYSVGIGQISSEVPQNLSASRPQDRQFILSSKKLLLSDSGFYLCAFRGIGAGNTEAFFGQGTRLTVV.

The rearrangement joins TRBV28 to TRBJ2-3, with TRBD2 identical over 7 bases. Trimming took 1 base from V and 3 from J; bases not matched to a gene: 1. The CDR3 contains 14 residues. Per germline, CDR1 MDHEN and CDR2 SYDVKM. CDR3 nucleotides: TGTGCCAGCAGTTTATTGGGGGGGACAGATACGCAGTATTTT. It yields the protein CASSLLGGTDTQYF.

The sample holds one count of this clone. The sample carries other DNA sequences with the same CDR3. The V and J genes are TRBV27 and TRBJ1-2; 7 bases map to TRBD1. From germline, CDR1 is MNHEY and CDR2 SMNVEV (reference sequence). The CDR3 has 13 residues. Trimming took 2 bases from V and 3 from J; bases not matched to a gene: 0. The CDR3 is CASSLQGDYGYTF. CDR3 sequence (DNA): TGTGCCAGCAGTTTACAGGGGGACTATGGCTACACCTTC.

The CDR3 DNA follows: TGTGCCAGCAGCTGGGAGAGAGGCTACGAGCAGTACTTC. As protein: CASSWERGYEQYF. The chain links TRBV5-4 to TRBJ2-7; weak D call: TRBD2 (5 bases). Trimming took off 3 bases at V and 3 bases at J, with 10 bases between the two ends. The CDR3 length is 13 residues. CDR1 is SGHNT, CDR2 YYREEE, per germline (reference sequence).

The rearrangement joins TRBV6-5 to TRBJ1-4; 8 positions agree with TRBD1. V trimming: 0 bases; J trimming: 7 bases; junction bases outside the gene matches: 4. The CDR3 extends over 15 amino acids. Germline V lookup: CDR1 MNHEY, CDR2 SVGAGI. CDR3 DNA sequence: TGTGCCAGCAGTTACTCGCAGGGGGCGTTTGAAAAACTGTTTTTT. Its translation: CASSYSQGAFEKLFF.

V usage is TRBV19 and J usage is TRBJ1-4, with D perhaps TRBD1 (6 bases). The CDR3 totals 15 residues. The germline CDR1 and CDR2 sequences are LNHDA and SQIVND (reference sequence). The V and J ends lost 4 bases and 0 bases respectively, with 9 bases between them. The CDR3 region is CASSTRTATNEKLFF. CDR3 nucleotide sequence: TGTGCCAGTAGTACCCGGACAGCAACTAATGAAAAACTGTTTTTT.

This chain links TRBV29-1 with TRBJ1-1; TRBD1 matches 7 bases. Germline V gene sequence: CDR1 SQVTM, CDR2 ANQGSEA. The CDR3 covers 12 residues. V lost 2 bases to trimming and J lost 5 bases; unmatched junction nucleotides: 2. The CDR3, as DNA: TGCAGCGTTGAAACCAGGGGGACTGAAGCTTTCTTT. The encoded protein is CSVETRGTEAFF.

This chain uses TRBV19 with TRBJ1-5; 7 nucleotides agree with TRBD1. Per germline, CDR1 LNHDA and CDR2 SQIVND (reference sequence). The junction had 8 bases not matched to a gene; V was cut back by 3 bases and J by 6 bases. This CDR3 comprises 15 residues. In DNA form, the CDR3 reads TGTGCCAGTAGTATTCCCCCGACAGGGCGTCAGCCCCAGCATTTT. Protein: CASSIPPTGRQPQHF.